This T cell receptor beta chain emerged from a study of shared T cell receptors in the human thymus. Measured with immunoSEQ multiplex PCR; TCRdb has only the in-frame clones, and not every one. Seen here are about 710,000 clones, more than 70% observed once, and the top ten hold over 0.008%. The V and J ends lost 5 bases and 7 bases respectively, with 21 bases between them. This CDR3 has 15 amino acids. Germline CDR1 reads MNHEY; CDR2 reads SVGAGI. This sample was also put to use in a study of human thymus T cells. That study reports: The donors were infants in Finland with congenital heart defects, otherwise immunologically healthy. Resections were taken during corrective heart surgery, and the thymus tissue came from these. Unrelated individuals were reported by related research to share highly overlapping thymic repertoires.

The rearrangement joins TRBV6-5 to TRBJ2-7, with D possibly matching TRBD1 (6 bases). The sample comprised thymocytes. The source is a boy less than two years old with a congenital heart defect. For the CDR3, the DNA is TGTGCCAGCAGTAGGGCAGAACCCCGAAGGGGGGAGCAGTACTTC. Its translation: CASSRAEPRRGEQYF.